This TCR beta chain derives from a study of T cells in Graves' hyperthyroidism and ophthalmopathy. This clonotype was picked up a small number of times. Researchers amplified the TCR beta CDR3 regions from RNA transcripts. The HTBI primer set served for first-round RT-PCR of the TCR CDR3. TCRdb redid the calling of the multiplex PCR reads with MiXCR, one entry per CDR3 protein. The sample yields 210,000 or so distinct CDR3 sequences, 17% seen once. Trimming shortened V by 3 bases and J by 5 bases, and 11 bases separated the two germline ends. The CDR3 runs 15 residues. Germline V gene lookup returns CDR1 WSHSY and CDR2 SAAADI.

The TCR sequence derives from a man in his fifties with Graves' hyperthyroidism. Sequences were obtained from blood. The gene calls are TRBV10-2 and TRBJ1-6; no firm D call. The CDR3 DNA sequence: TGCGCCAGCAGTGATGGGCGGCTAGATAATTCACCCCTCCACTTT. This sequence encodes CASSDGRLDNSPLHF.